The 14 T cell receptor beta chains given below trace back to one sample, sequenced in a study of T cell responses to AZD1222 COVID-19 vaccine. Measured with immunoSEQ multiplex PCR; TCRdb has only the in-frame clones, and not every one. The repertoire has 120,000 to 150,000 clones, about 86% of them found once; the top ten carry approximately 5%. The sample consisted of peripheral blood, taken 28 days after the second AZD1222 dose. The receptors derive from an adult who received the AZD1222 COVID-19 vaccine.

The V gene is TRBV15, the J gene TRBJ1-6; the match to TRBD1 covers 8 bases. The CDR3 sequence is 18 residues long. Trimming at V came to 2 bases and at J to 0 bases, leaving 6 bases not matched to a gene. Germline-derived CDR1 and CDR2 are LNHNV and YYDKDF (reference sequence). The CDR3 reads CATSRLATGGSYNSPLHF. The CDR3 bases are TGTGCCACCAGCAGACTAGCAACAGGGGGCTCCTATAATTCACCCCTCCACTTT. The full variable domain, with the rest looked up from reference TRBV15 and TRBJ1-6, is DAMVIQNPRYQVTQFGKPVTLSCSQTLNHNVMYWYQQKSSQAPKLLFHYYDKDFNNEADTPDNFQSRRPNTSFCFLDIRSPGLGDTAMYLCATSRLATGGSYNSPLHFGNGTRLTVT.

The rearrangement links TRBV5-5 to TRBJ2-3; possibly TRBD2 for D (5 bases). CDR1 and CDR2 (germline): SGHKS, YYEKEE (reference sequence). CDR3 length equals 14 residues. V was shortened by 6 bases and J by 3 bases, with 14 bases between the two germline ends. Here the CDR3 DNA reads TGTGCCAGCACCCCCGTTCGGGATACAGATACGCAGTATTTT. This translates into CASTPVRDTDTQYF.

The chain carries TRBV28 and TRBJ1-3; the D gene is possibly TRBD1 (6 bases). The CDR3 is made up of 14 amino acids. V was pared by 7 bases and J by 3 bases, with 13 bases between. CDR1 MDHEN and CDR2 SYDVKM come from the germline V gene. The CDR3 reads CASTSSGVGNTIYF. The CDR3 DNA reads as TGTGCCAGCACAAGTTCAGGGGTTGGAAACACCATATATTTT.

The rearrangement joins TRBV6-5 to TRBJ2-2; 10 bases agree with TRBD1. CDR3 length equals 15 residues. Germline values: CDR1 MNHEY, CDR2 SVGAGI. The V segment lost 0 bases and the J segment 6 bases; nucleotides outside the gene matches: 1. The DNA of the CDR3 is TGTGCCAGCAGTTACTCGGGGACAGGGGCCGGGGAGCTGTTTTTT. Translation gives CASSYSGTGAGELFF.

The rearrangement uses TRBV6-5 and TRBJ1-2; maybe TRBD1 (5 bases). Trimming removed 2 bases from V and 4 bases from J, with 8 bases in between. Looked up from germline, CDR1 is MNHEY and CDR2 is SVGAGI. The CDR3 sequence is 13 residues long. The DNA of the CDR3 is TGTGCCAGCAGTTACACCGACAGCTATGGCTACACCTTC. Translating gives CASSYTDSYGYTF.

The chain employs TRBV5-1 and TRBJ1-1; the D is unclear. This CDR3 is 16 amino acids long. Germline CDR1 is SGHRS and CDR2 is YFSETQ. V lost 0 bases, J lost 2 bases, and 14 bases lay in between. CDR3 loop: CASSLVVARPNTEAFF. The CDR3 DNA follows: TGCGCCAGCAGCTTGGTAGTGGCTAGGCCCAACACTGAAGCTTTCTTT.

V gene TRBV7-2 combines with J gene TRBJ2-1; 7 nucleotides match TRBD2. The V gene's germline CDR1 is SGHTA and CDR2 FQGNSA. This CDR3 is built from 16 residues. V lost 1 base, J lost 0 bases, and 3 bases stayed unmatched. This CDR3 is CASSLGLAVSYNEQFF. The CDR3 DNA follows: TGTGCCAGCAGCTTAGGTCTAGCGGTCTCCTACAATGAGCAGTTCTTC.

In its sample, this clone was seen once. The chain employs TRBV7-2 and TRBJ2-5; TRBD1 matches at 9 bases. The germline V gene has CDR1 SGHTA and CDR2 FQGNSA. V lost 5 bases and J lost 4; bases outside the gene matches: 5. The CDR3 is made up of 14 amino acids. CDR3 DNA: TGTGCCAGCAGCCCCTGGACAGGGGTAGAGACCCAGTACTTC. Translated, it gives CASSPWTGVETQYF.

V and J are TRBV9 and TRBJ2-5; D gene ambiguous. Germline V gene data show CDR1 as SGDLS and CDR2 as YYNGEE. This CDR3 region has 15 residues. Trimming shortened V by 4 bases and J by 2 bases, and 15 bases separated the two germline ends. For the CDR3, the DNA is TGTGCCAGCAGCCCCTGGAAACCTCCACAAGAGACCCAGTACTTC. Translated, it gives CASSPWKPPQETQYF. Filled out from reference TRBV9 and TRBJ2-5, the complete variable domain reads DSGVTQTPKHLITATGQRVTLRCSPRSGDLSVYWYQQSLDQGLQFLIQYYNGEERAKGNILERFSAQQFPDLHSELNLSSLELGDSALYFCASSPWKPPQETQYFGPGTRLLVL.

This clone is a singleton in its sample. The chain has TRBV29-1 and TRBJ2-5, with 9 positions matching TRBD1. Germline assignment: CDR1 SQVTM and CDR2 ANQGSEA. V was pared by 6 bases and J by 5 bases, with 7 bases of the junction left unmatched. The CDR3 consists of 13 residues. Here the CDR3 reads CSVAGTGIETQYF. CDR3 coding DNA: TGCAGCGTGGCCGGGACAGGGATCGAGACCCAGTACTTC. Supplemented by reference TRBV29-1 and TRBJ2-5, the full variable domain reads SAVISQKPSRDICQRGTSLTIQCQVDSQVTMMFWYRQQPGQSLTLIATANQGSEATYESGFVIDKFPISRPNLTFSTLTVSNMSPEDSSIYLCSVAGTGIETQYFGPGTRLLVL.

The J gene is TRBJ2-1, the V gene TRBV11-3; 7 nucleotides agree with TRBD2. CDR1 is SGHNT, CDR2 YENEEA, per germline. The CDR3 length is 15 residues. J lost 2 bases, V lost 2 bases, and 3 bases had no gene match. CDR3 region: CASSLQSGAYNEQFF. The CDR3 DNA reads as TGTGCCAGCAGCTTACAAAGCGGGGCCTACAATGAGCAGTTCTTC.

The CDR3 DNA follows: TGCGCCAGCAGCCAAGAAGCCGGGGCGTACTACGAGCAGTACTTC. This codes for CASSQEAGAYYEQYF. This chain joins TRBV4-1 and TRBJ2-7; tentatively, D is TRBD1 or TRBD2 (5 bases each). The CDR3 extends over 15 amino acids. Germline CDR1 MGHRA, CDR2 YSYEKL. Deletions cut 0 bases from V and 3 bases from J, with 12 bases between.

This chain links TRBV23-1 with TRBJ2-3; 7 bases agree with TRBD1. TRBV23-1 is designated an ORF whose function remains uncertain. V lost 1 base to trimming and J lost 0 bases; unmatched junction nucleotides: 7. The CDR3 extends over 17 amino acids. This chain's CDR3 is CASSQWDSRNSTDTQYF. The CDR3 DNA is TGCGCCAGCAGTCAATGGGACAGCCGAAATAGCACAGATACGCAGTATTTT.

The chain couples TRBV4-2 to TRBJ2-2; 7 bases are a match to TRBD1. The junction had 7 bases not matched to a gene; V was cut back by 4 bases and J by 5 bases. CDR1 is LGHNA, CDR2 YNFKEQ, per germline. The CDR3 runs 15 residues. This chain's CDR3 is CASSRTGVETGELFF. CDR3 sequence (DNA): TGTGCCAGCAGCCGCACAGGGGTGGAAACCGGGGAGCTGTTTTTT.